Listed below are T cell receptor beta chains from one sample, sequenced in a study of shared clonotypes between healthy human individuals. Assay: immunoSEQ multiplex PCR; the TCRdb copy retains only in-frame clones and omits some. This sample has about 2.3 million clones, with roughly 90% found just once. Sequencing was performed on naive CD4+ T cells from PBMCs. The receptors stem from a man younger than 35 in good health. Some clones in this sample may be carry-over from other donors' samples. Each CDR3 is given with its conserved first and last residue. The D gene is left open where the match is weak. Part of the rows lack a size; the others show once, few, many or a class for expanded clones.

J: TRBJ2-2; D: TRBD2; V: TRBV7-9; size: once; CDR3: CASSLGLAGGPLTGELFF; DNA: TGTGCCAGCAGCTTAGGACTAGCGGGAGGGCCTCTGACCGGGGAGCTGTTTTTT
J: TRBJ2-2; D: TRBD1; V: TRBV9; size: NA; CDR3: CASNPGQVTGELFF; DNA: TGTGCCAGCAACCCGGGACAGGTCACCGGGGAGCTGTTTTTT
J: TRBJ2-2; D: NA; V: TRBV5-4; size: NA; CDR3: CASSPKGQNTGELFF; DNA: TGTGCCAGCAGCCCGAAGGGGCAGAACACCGGGGAGCTGTTTTTT
J: TRBJ2-4; D: NA; V: TRBV11-2; size: NA; CDR3: CASSLAGSTNIQYF; DNA: TGTGCCAGCAGCTTAGCGGGATCCACGAACATTCAGTACTTC
J: TRBJ2-1; D: NA; V: TRBV4-1; size: NA; CDR3: CASSQEGATNEQFF; DNA: TGCGCCAGCAGCCAAGAAGGGGCGACCAATGAGCAGTTCTTC
J: TRBJ1-2; D: NA; V: TRBV6-5; size: once; CDR3: CASSSPGWVAIYGYTF; DNA: TGTGCCAGCAGTTCCCCAGGCTGGGTAGCCATCTATGGCTACACCTTC
J: TRBJ1-2; D: TRBD1; V: TRBV28; size: few; CDR3: CASSFGTGWSLGSYTF; DNA: TGTGCCAGCAGTTTCGGGACAGGGTGGTCGTTAGGGAGCTACACCTTC
J: TRBJ2-7; D: NA; V: TRBV18; size: NA; CDR3: CASSPPAPTLYEQYF; DNA: TGTGCCAGCTCACCACCAGCTCCTACCCTCTACGAGCAGTACTTC
J: TRBJ2-1; D: TRBD2; V: TRBV5-1; size: NA; CDR3: CASSPGLAGPNEQFF; DNA: TGCGCCAGCAGCCCGGGACTAGCGGGACCCAATGAGCAGTTCTTC
J: TRBJ2-5; D: NA; V: TRBV5-6; size: NA; CDR3: CASSLVSGAGVETQYF; DNA: TGTGCCAGCAGCTTGGTATCAGGGGCCGGGGTAGAGACCCAGTACTTC
J: TRBJ2-7; D: NA; V: TRBV2; size: NA; CDR3: CASSVAPREQYF; DNA: TGTGCCAGCAGTGTTGCCCCGCGAGAGCAGTACTTC
J: TRBJ2-5; D: NA; V: TRBV5-4; size: NA; CDR3: CASSEGGTARGETQYF; DNA: TGTGCCAGCAGCGAGGGAGGGACAGCTAGGGGGGAGACCCAGTACTTC
J: TRBJ2-7; D: TRBD2; V: TRBV28; size: NA; CDR3: CASTTGGSAVGEQYF; DNA: TGTGCCAGCACCACGGGCGGGAGCGCGGTTGGGGAGCAGTACTTC
J: TRBJ2-1; D: TRBD1; V: TRBV9; size: NA; CDR3: CASSVSGTGSYNEQFF; DNA: TGTGCCAGCAGCGTTAGTGGGACAGGCTCCTACAATGAGCAGTTCTTC
J: TRBJ2-3; D: NA; V: TRBV29-1; size: NA; CDR3: CSVGVASTDTQYF; DNA: TGCAGCGTTGGGGTTGCTAGCACAGATACGCAGTATTTT
J: TRBJ2-1; D: NA; V: TRBV9; size: NA; CDR3: CASSVATGTVYNEQFF; DNA: TGTGCCAGCAGCGTAGCTACGGGAACAGTATACAATGAGCAGTTCTTC
J: TRBJ1-2; D: NA; V: TRBV6-1; size: NA; CDR3: CAEGEAYGYTF; DNA: TGTGCCGAGGGGGAGGCTTATGGCTACACCTTC
J: TRBJ1-1; D: NA; V: TRBV28; size: few; CDR3: CASSWDTEAFF; DNA: TGTGCCAGCAGTTGGGACACTGAAGCTTTCTTT
J: TRBJ1-4; D: NA; V: TRBV27; size: NA; CDR3: CASSLFPWGGTNEKLFF; DNA: TGTGCCAGCAGTTTATTCCCGTGGGGGGGAACTAATGAAAAACTGTTTTTT
J: TRBJ1-4; D: TRBD1; V: TRBV28; size: NA; CDR3: CASNDRGRPDNEKLFF; DNA: TGTGCCAGCAATGACAGGGGCCGTCCGGATAATGAAAAACTGTTTTTT
J: TRBJ1-2; D: NA; V: TRBV5-6; size: NA; CDR3: CASSEKQRYYGYTF; DNA: TGTGCCAGCAGCGAAAAACAGCGATACTATGGCTACACCTTC
J: TRBJ1-1; D: TRBD1; V: TRBV28; size: NA; CDR3: CASSPQILQGRGEAFF; DNA: TGTGCCAGCAGTCCTCAAATATTACAGGGGCGTGGTGAAGCTTTCTTT
J: TRBJ1-3; D: NA; V: TRBV14; size: NA; CDR3: CASSQGPGYGSGNTIYF; DNA: TGTGCCAGCAGCCAAGGTCCAGGGTATGGGTCTGGAAACACCATATATTTT
J: TRBJ2-1; D: NA; V: TRBV7-9; size: NA; CDR3: CASSLMEGGEQFF; DNA: TGTGCCAGCAGCCTAATGGAGGGTGGGGAGCAGTTCTTC
J: TRBJ2-7; D: TRBD2; V: TRBV6-6; size: once; CDR3: CASSPSSGRVYEQYF; DNA: TGTGCCAGCAGTCCTTCTAGCGGGAGGGTCTACGAGCAGTACTTC
J: TRBJ2-3; D: NA; V: TRBV9; size: NA; CDR3: CASSRDIGTDTQYF; DNA: TGTGCCAGCAGCCGGGACATAGGGACAGATACGCAGTATTTT
J: TRBJ2-7; D: TRBD1; V: TRBV19; size: NA; CDR3: CASTGQGTGYEQYF; DNA: TGTGCCAGTACCGGACAGGGGACGGGCTACGAGCAGTACTTC
J: TRBJ1-1; D: NA; V: TRBV27; size: NA; CDR3: CASSLFGGLNTEAFF; DNA: TGTGCCAGCAGTTTATTCGGGGGCCTGAACACTGAAGCTTTCTTT
J: TRBJ1-2; D: NA; V: TRBV21-1; size: NA; CDR3: CASPGALDYGYTF; DNA: TGTGCCAGCCCAGGAGCGTTGGACTATGGCTACACCTTC
J: TRBJ1-2; D: NA; V: TRBV30; size: NA; CDR3: CAWSLGIDGYTF; DNA: TGTGCCTGGAGTCTGGGGATCGATGGCTACACCTTC
J: TRBJ2-7; D: NA; V: TRBV5-5; size: NA; CDR3: CASSRNTGYEQYF; DNA: TGTGCCAGCAGCCGGAATACAGGGTACGAGCAGTACTTC
J: TRBJ2-2; D: TRBD2; V: TRBV5-4; size: NA; CDR3: CASTRTSGNTGELFF; DNA: TGTGCCAGCACCCGGACTAGCGGAAACACCGGGGAGCTGTTTTTT
J: TRBJ1-1; D: TRBD1; V: TRBV11-3; size: NA; CDR3: CASSSGGQVNTEAFF; DNA: TGTGCCAGCAGCTCAGGGGGCCAAGTGAACACTGAAGCTTTCTTT
J: TRBJ2-5; D: NA; V: TRBV14; size: NA; CDR3: CASSRIGAQETQYF; DNA: TGTGCCAGCAGCCGTATAGGTGCCCAAGAGACCCAGTACTTC
J: TRBJ2-3; D: TRBD2; V: TRBV6-6; size: NA; CDR3: CASSYSSGAATDTQYF; DNA: TGTGCCAGCAGTTACTCTAGCGGGGCTGCCACAGATACGCAGTATTTT
J: TRBJ2-7; D: NA; V: TRBV28; size: NA; CDR3: CASSKHSPYEQYF; DNA: TGTGCCAGCAGCAAACATAGCCCCTACGAGCAGTACTTC
J: TRBJ2-3; D: TRBD2; V: TRBV7-9; size: NA; CDR3: CASRELAGRADTQYF; DNA: TGTGCCAGCAGGGAATTAGCGGGACGGGCAGATACGCAGTATTTT
J: TRBJ1-5; D: NA; V: TRBV11-2; size: NA; CDR3: CASSLDGGPQHF; DNA: TGTGCCAGCAGCTTAGATGGGGGGCCCCAGCATTTT
J: TRBJ1-2; D: NA; V: TRBV7-9; size: NA; CDR3: CASSSITQGGDGYTF; DNA: TGTGCCAGCAGCTCCATAACGCAGGGTGGCGATGGCTACACCTTC
J: TRBJ2-7; D: TRBD1; V: TRBV7-8; size: once; CDR3: CASSYGGTGDGTYEQYF; DNA: TGTGCCAGCAGCTATGGGGGGACAGGGGACGGTACCTACGAGCAGTACTTC
J: TRBJ2-3; D: NA; V: TRBV7-3; size: NA; CDR3: CASSHARGLASDTQYF; DNA: TGTGCCAGCAGTCACGCCAGAGGTCTAGCCTCAGATACGCAGTATTTT
J: TRBJ2-1; D: NA; V: TRBV28; size: NA; CDR3: CASSSRNEQFF; DNA: TGTGCCAGCAGTTCGAGGAATGAGCAGTTCTTC
J: TRBJ2-7; D: TRBD2; V: TRBV4-1; size: NA; CDR3: CASSQVSGLAGPAEQYF; DNA: TGCGCCAGCAGCCAAGTTTCCGGGCTAGCGGGACCAGCGGAGCAGTACTTC
J: TRBJ2-7; D: TRBD1; V: TRBV5-4; size: NA; CDR3: CASSPSGTGLYEQYF; DNA: TGTGCCAGCAGCCCCTCCGGGACAGGGTTATACGAGCAGTACTTC
J: TRBJ1-1; D: NA; V: TRBV4-1; size: NA; CDR3: CASSPREWQRYTEAFF; DNA: TGCGCCAGCAGCCCCCGAGAGTGGCAGCGCTACACTGAAGCTTTCTTT
J: TRBJ2-2; D: NA; V: TRBV29-1; size: NA; CDR3: CSVRKPTHTGELFF; DNA: TGCAGCGTTCGCAAGCCCACTCACACCGGGGAGCTGTTTTTT
J: TRBJ2-2; D: NA; V: TRBV5-4; size: NA; CDR3: CASSYYQGANTGELFF; DNA: TGTGCCAGCAGTTATTACCAGGGAGCGAACACCGGGGAGCTGTTTTTT
J: TRBJ1-4; D: NA; V: TRBV28; size: NA; CDR3: CASSPARDEKLFF; DNA: TGTGCCAGCAGCCCCGCGAGGGATGAAAAACTGTTTTTT
J: TRBJ1-2; D: NA; V: TRBV6-1; size: NA; CDR3: CASSGLKQENYGYTF; DNA: TGTGCCAGCAGTGGGCTAAAACAGGAGAACTATGGCTACACCTTC
J: TRBJ2-7; D: NA; V: TRBV9; size: NA; CDR3: CASNAGAPAHEQYF; DNA: TGTGCCAGCAACGCCGGGGCCCCGGCCCACGAGCAGTACTTC
J: TRBJ1-3; D: NA; V: TRBV27; size: NA; CDR3: CASRSLGAGNTIYF; DNA: TGTGCCAGCAGATCTCTGGGAGCTGGAAACACCATATATTTT
J: TRBJ2-1; D: TRBD2; V: TRBV4-1; size: NA; CDR3: CASSRPGTSSYNEQFF; DNA: TGCGCCAGCAGCCGTCCGGGGACTAGCTCCTACAATGAGCAGTTCTTC
J: TRBJ2-3; D: NA; V: TRBV19; size: NA; CDR3: CASSIDGTSTDTQYF; DNA: TGTGCCAGTAGTATAGATGGGACTAGCACAGATACGCAGTATTTT